This TCR beta chain was recovered during a study of tumor-infiltrating lymphocytes in primary liver carcinoma. TCR beta cDNA was prepared out of roughly 0.5 ug total RNA by means of a constant-region primer. Libraries of TCR beta came from three nested multiplex PCR rounds with slightly modified ARM-PCR. The first two PCR rounds used TRBV1-TRBV30 forward primers with a C-beta reverse primer, about 10 cycles each. One entry per CDR3 protein results from TCRdb running MiXCR on the multiplex PCR reads. This sample has about 320,000 distinct CDR3 sequences, with roughly two thirds found just once. RNA isolated from unsorted whole blood supplied the blood RNA, with germline DNA also extracted. Per the germline V gene, CDR1 is SGHNT and CDR2 is YYREEE (reference sequence). V lost 5 bases and J lost 3, with 14 bases in between. This CDR3 contains 14 residues.

The TCR originated in a middle-aged man with primary liver carcinoma and hepatitis B virus infection. This chain connects TRBV5-4 to TRBJ1-2; D is unclear. The sequenced sample consisted of peripheral blood. CDR3 nucleotide sequence: TGTGCCAGCAGTTTGAGGCGAGGAGACTATGGCTACACCTTC. Translating it yields CASSLRRGDYGYTF.